This T cell receptor beta chain comes out of a study of blood T cell repertoires in COVID-19. Overall study: COVID-19 samples collected from the United States, Italy and Spain covered acute and convalescent phases. T cells, B-cell-depleted T cells, or PBMCs provided the cDNA or gDNA that served as material.

Trimming took off 0 bases at V and 6 bases at J, with 11 bases between the two ends. The CDR3 totals 14 residues. CDR1 and CDR2 (germline): SGHRS, YFSETQ. Original analysis: Reference gene primers were amplified, and this amplification served to estimate nucleated cell counts. Profiled with immunoSEQ multiplex PCR; TCRdb holds only in-frame clones, not every one. V and J calls and clone size are copied from that table; D and trimming were computed from the DNA. The sample has 130,000 to 150,000 clones, roughly 80% seen once; the top ten hold 7.5% to 9.5%. This clone occurred a few times. This receptor was obtained from a human donor with acute or convalescent COVID-19. The donor label of this sample is uncertain. The sample comprised peripheral blood. The genes are TRBV5-1 and TRBJ2-3; D remains ambiguous. The CDR3 region has the DNA TGCGCCAGCAGCTTGGCCACCCTGGGCGATACGCAGTATTTT. Protein: CASSLATLGDTQYF.